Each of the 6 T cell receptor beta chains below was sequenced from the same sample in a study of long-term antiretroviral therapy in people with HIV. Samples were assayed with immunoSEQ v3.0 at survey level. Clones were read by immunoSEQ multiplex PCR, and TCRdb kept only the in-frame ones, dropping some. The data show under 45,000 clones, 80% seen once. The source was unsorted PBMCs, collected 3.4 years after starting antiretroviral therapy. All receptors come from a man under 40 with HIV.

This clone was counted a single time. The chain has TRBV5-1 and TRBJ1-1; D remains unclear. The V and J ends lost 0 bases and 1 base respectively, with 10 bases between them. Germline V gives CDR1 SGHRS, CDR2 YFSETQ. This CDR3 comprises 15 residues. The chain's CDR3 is CASSLALERNTEAFF. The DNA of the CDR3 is TGCGCCAGCAGCTTGGCCCTGGAGAGGAACACTGAAGCTTTCTTT.

The CDR3 region has the DNA TGTGCCAGCAGCGGTTGGGGCGACAGGGGGCCCCAAGAGACCCAGTACTTC. Translated: CASSGWGDRGPQETQYF. The chain carries TRBV5-4 and TRBJ2-5, with TRBD1 matching 10 bases. This CDR3 contains 17 residues. Germline V gene lookup returns CDR1 SGHNT and CDR2 YYREEE (reference sequence). Unmatched junction bases numbered 10, after V lost 4 bases and J lost 1 base.

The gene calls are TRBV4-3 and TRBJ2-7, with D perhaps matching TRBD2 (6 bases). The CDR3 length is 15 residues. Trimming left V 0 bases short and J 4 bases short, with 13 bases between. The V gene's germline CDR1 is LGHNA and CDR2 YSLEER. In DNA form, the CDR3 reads TGCGCCAGCAGCCAAGATAATGGGGCGGGGTACGAGCAGTACTTC. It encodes CASSQDNGAGYEQYF.

CDR3: CASSQTQISGESSYNEQFF. The CDR3 region has the DNA TGCGCCAGCAGCCAGACCCAGATTAGCGGGGAGAGCTCCTACAATGAGCAGTTCTTC. J is TRBJ2-1 and V is TRBV4-1; 8 positions match TRBD2. The V gene end was trimmed by 3 bases and the J gene end by 0 bases; junction bases not matched to a gene: 13. Germline V gives CDR1 MGHRA, CDR2 YSYEKL. This CDR3 contains 19 residues.

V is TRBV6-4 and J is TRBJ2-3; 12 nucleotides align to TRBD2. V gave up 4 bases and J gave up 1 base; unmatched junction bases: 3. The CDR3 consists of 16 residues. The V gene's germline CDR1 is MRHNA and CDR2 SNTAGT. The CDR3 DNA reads TGTGCCAGCAGTGCGACTAGCGGGAGTGGCACAGATACGCAGTATTTT. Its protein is CASSATSGSGTDTQYF.

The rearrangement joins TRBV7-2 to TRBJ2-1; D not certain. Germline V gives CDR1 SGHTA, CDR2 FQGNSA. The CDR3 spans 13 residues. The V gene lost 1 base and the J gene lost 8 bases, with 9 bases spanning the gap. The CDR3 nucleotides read TGTGCCAGCAGCTTAGGGTGGCAGGATGAGCAGTTCTTC. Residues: CASSLGWQDEQFF.